This note documents a single TCR beta chain sequence. Its target antigen remains unknown. Base qualities are missing; no much larger clone stands one base away. The source of the sample is a study of identical twins (TCRdb year 2016). About the investigation overall: The study deep-sequenced TCR alpha and beta repertoires from monozygotic twins, unrelated adults of various ages and cord blood to test whether fetal clonotypes persist. To rule out contamination, replicate twin experiments were performed at different times with different library preparation protocols. Study-level results and caveats: Invariant T cells such as MAIT and iNKT could partly confound zero-insertion analyses, although diverse VJ usage argued against such confounding for most clonotypes. Recombination models systematically underestimated out-of-frame TCR alpha sharing in monozygotic twins but agreed with sharing between unrelated individuals. Abundant cord blood beta clonotypes carried fewer insertions; young adult naive repertoires showed a weaker similar trend, while memory repertoires showed none. Because the same donors could not be followed over many years, the conclusions depended on cross-sectional statistical analysis. Compared with coincidental sharing between unrelated individuals, out-of-frame TCR alpha sequences shared between twins had an excess of sequences with low generation probability. In beta out-of-frame sequences, excess twin sharing was weaker, because having fewer shared sequences lowered the signal-to-noise ratio.

Every donor in the study was a healthy Caucasian. The twin cohort comprised three pairs of female monozygotic twins, all aged roughly 18 to 29 years. Peripheral blood mononuclear cells were used as the source from which RNA for TCR libraries was isolated. Libraries were built with 5' RACE. Sequencing used an Illumina HiSeq 2000. A universal primer binding site was added through template switching, and the final cDNA carried a unique molecular identifier so that TCR cDNA molecules could be counted accurately. Specific primers in the conserved constant-segment region were used to synthesize first-strand cDNA for the TCR alpha and beta chains. Each cDNA library was double barcoded, with a SMART-Mk sample barcode plus Illumina barcodes, to control for contamination. TruSeq adapter sequences and Illumina sample barcodes were added in two successive PCR steps. Sequencing of the TCR alpha and beta cDNA libraries was done on the Illumina HiSeq platform using custom primers. The source study handled its data this way. Raw reads were processed with MiGEC to extract unique molecular identifiers, and MiXCR was used to determine CDR3 positions. For each individual, recombination models were inferred using an EM algorithm with the repgenHMM and IGoR tools. Shared clonotype analysis was performed with the tcR package in R, normalizing sharing by the product of cloneset sizes. To study raw recombination free of thymic and clonal selection effects, out-of-frame nonproductive sequences were analyzed. TCRdb passed the public sequencing reads through fastp at Q25 and MiXCR, retaining productive beta sequences. Rows merge per CDR3 protein into single entries with the most common DNA and genes. TCRdb's processing, not the authors', yielded these V and J calls. The table for this sample lists fewer than 800,000 distinct CDR3 sequences; roughly 7.2% of them were counted only once. Clones ranked in the top ten supply approximately 1.5% of the sample.

The junction shows trimming of 4 bases on V and 1 base on J, plus 8 bases between the germline ends. The CDR1 and CDR2 encoded by the germline V gene (reference sequence) are LNHNV and YYDKDF. From its cysteine to its phenylalanine, the CDR3 spans 14 amino acids. The sequence is cut down to CDR3 DNA, 42 bases in frame from base 1. The sample was also reused in another study, on yellow fever vaccine responses in identical twins. That second report states: The T cell response to vaccination in identical twins was reported by the authors to appear partly convergent and partly personalized. In the study, vaccine-responding T cell clones were precisely tracked in identical twins.

The TCR comes from a woman aged 18-29 years in good health. The source material was PBMCs. The chain is assembled from TRBV15 and TRBJ1-5; the D region possibly corresponds to TRBD1 (6 bases align). The sequenced DNA is TGTGCCACCAGCACACAGGGAAGCAATCAGCCCCAGCATTTT. Translation gives CATSTQGSNQPQHF.